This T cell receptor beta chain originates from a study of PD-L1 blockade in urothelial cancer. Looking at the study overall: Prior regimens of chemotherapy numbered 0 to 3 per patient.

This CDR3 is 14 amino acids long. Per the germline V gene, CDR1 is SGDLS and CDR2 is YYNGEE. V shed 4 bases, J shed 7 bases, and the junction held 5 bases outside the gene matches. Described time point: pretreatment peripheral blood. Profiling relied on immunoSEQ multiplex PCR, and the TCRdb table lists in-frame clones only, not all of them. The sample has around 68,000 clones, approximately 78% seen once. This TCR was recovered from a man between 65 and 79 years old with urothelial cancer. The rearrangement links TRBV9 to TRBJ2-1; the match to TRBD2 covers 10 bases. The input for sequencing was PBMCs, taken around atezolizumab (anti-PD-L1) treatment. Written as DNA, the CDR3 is TGTGCCAGCAGCCGGACTAGCGGTTTAAATGAGCAGTTCTTC. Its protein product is CASSRTSGLNEQFF.